Sequencing of this T cell receptor (beta chain) was carried out in a study of CDR3 diversity in severe acne. TCRdb re-analysed the PCR reads in MiXCR, keeping a single row per CDR3 protein. The sample has more than 85,000 distinct CDR3 sequences, about 52% seen once. Germline CDR1 is SGHNT and CDR2 is YYREEE (reference sequence). The J segment lost 5 bases and the V segment lost 4 bases, leaving 11 bases of the junction unmatched. The CDR3 has 15 amino acids. Sample: blood. The V gene is TRBV5-4, the J gene TRBJ2-7, with TRBD2 matching 8 bases. The receptor's source is a male donor in good health, serving as a control. The DNA of the CDR3 is TGTGCCAGCAGCCTCGCCGGGGGGGATCCCGACGAGCAGTACTTC. Protein sequence: CASSLAGGDPDEQYF.